This entry lists 11 T cell receptor beta chains sequenced from one sample in a study of T-cell reconstitution after alpha-beta-depleted transplantation in children. The library targeted TCRbeta and was prepared with unique molecular identifiers. TCRdb fed the PCR reads into MiXCR, producing one record per CDR3 protein. The sample has 200,000 to 300,000 distinct CDR3 sequences; more than 20% are singletons. This specimen consisted of PBMCs, obtained before TCRalphabeta/CD19-depleted stem cell transplant. The receptors stem from a girl aged 2-9 years with Fanconi anemia, due to receive a stem cell transplant.

This clonotype was seen a handful of times. V gene TRBV20-1 combines with J gene TRBJ1-2, with D possibly matching TRBD1 (6 bases). From germline, CDR1 is DFQATT and CDR2 SNEGSKA (reference sequence). Trimming removed 3 bases from V and 5 bases from J, with 19 bases in between. CDR3 length: 15 amino acids. CDR3 loop: CSASGIQGSEYGYTF. As DNA, the CDR3 is TGCAGTGCTAGTGGGATACAGGGATCCGAATATGGCTACACCTTC.

The V and J genes are TRBV5-1 and TRBJ2-5; 10 bases align to TRBD1. Trimming took 0 bases from V and 1 from J; bases not matched to a gene: 3. From germline, CDR1 is SGHRS and CDR2 YFSETQ. This CDR3 spans 16 amino acids. The CDR3 spells CASSLAWTGGQETQYF. The CDR3 DNA reads as TGCGCCAGCAGCTTGGCCTGGACAGGGGGCCAAGAGACCCAGTACTTC.

This clonotype appeared a few times. J is TRBJ2-3 and V is TRBV28, with 14 bases matching TRBD2. Germline CDR1 is MDHEN and CDR2 is SYDVKM. The CDR3 length is 16 residues. Germline trimming cut 7 bases from V and 0 bases from J; bases unmatched to any gene: 3. The CDR3 spells CASNGLAGGSTDTQYF. In nucleotides, the CDR3 is TGTGCCAGCAATGGACTAGCGGGGGGTAGCACAGATACGCAGTATTTT.

This clonotype was observed many times. This sequence joins TRBV29-1 and TRBJ1-4, with D hard to call. Trimming pared 3 bases from V and 3 bases from J, leaving 8 bases between. Germline lookup yields CDR1 SQVTM and CDR2 ANQGSEA. This CDR3 region has 13 residues. The CDR3 nucleotides are TGCAGCGTTGAGGAGAGTCCTAATGAAAAACTGTTTTTT. This gives the protein CSVEESPNEKLFF. The variable domain in full, completed from reference TRBV29-1 and TRBJ1-4, reads SAVISQKPSRDICQRGTSLTIQCQVDSQVTMMFWYRQQPGQSLTLIATANQGSEATYESGFVIDKFPISRPNLTFSTLTVSNMSPEDSSIYLCSVEESPNEKLFFGSGTQLSVL.

This clonotype was detected a few times. J is TRBJ2-1 and V is TRBV20-1; D might be TRBD2 (5 bases). Trimming cost V 4 bases and J 2 bases, with 9 bases left between them. Germline V gives CDR1 DFQATT, CDR2 SNEGSKA (reference sequence). The CDR3 consists of 13 residues. CDR3 loop: CSATRDTYNEQFF. As DNA, the CDR3 is TGCAGTGCTACACGGGATACCTACAATGAGCAGTTCTTC.

The chain links TRBV4-2 to TRBJ2-1, with 8 positions matching TRBD2. The V gene's germline CDR1 is LGHNA and CDR2 YNFKEQ. The CDR3 is made up of 16 amino acids. V trimming: 0 bases; J trimming: 4 bases; junction bases outside the gene matches: 5. DNA of the CDR3: TGTGCCAGCAGCCAAGAGTCCAGCGGGGGATACAATGAGCAGTTCTTC. Protein product: CASSQESSGGYNEQFF.

This clonotype was found once. At one end, the junction sequence differs from germline, possibly due to a read error. V is TRBV27 and J is TRBJ2-1; D gene ambiguous. CDR1 MNHEY and CDR2 SMNVEV come from the germline V gene (reference sequence). The CDR3 sequence is 15 residues long. CDR3 loop: CASSLYPGAYNEEFF. In nucleotides, the CDR3 is TGTGCCAGCAGTTTATACCCTGGCGCCTACAATGAGGAGTTCTTC.

In this sample, this clonotype turned up many times. V is TRBV12-3 or TRBV12-4 and J is TRBJ2-2; no clear D gene. The length of the CDR3 is 13 residues. Trimming pared 2 bases from V and 8 bases from J, leaving 9 bases between. CDR3 in DNA: TGTGCCAGCAGTTTATTGATTTCGGGGGAGCTGTTTTTT. Its protein is CASSLLISGELFF.

This clonotype was observed a few times. V and J are TRBV6-5 and TRBJ2-1; TRBD2 aligns across 10 bases. J gave up 6 bases and V 5 bases, and 7 bases lay outside the gene matches. In germline, CDR1 is MNHEY, CDR2 SVGAGI. This CDR3 has 15 residues. CDR3 DNA: TGTGCCAGCAGTCTACCGGGACTAGCGATCAATGAGCAGTTCTTC. This gives the protein CASSLPGLAINEQFF.

This clonotype occurred many times. The chain links TRBV6-5 to TRBJ1-6; 7 bases match TRBD1. V shed 2 bases, J shed 0 bases, and the junction held 7 bases outside the gene matches. The CDR3 runs to 18 residues. Germline V gene data show CDR1 as MNHEY and CDR2 as SVGAGI. In DNA form, the CDR3 reads TGTGCCAGCAGTTACCGAACGACAGGGAGCTCCTATAATTCACCCCTCCACTTT. Translation gives CASSYRTTGSSYNSPLHF.

The chain uses TRBV6-4 and TRBJ2-7; D possibly matches TRBD1 or TRBD2 (5 bases each). Germline-derived CDR1 and CDR2 are MRHNA and SNTAGT. The CDR3 runs 18 residues. Trimming shortened V by 4 bases and J by 7 bases, and 29 bases separated the two germline ends. The CDR3 region has the DNA TGTGCCAGCAGTGGGGACGGAACACCGGGGACGGTTTGCATTGAGCAGTACTTC. This translates into CASSGDGTPGTVCIEQYF.